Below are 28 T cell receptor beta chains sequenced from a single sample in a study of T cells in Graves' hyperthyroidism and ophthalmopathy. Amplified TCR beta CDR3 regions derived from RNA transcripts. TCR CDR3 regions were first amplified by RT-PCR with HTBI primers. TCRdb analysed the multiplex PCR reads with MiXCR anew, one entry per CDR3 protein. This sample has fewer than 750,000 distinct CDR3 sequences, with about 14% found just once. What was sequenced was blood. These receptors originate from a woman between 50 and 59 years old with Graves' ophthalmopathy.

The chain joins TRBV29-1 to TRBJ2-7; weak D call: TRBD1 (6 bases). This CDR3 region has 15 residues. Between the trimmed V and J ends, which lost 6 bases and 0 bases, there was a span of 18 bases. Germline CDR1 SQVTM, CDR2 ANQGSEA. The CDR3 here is CSVGNRALFSYEQYF. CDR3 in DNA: TGCAGCGTAGGGAACAGGGCTCTTTTCTCCTACGAGCAGTACTTC.

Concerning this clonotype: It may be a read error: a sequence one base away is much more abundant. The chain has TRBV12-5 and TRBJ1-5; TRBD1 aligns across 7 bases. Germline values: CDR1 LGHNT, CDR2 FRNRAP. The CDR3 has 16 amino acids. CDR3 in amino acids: CTSGPRDSSQGQPQHF. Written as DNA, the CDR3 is TGTACTAGTGGCCCCAGGGACAGCTCACAAGGTCAGCCCCAGCATTTT.

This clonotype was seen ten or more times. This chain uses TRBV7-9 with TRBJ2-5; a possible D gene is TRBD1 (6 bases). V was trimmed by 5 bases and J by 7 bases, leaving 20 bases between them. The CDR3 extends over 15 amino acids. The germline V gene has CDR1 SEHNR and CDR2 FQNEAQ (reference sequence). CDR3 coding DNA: TGTGCCAGCAGCACTACACAGGGAACTAGTGGGACCCAGTACTTC. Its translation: CASSTTQGTSGTQYF.

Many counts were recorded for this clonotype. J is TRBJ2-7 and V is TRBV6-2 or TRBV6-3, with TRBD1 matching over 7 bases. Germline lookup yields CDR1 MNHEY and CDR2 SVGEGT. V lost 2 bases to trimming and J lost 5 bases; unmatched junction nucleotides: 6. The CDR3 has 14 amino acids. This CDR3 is CASSYPGTADEQYF. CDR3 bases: TGTGCCAGCAGTTACCCCGGGACAGCCGACGAGCAGTACTTC.

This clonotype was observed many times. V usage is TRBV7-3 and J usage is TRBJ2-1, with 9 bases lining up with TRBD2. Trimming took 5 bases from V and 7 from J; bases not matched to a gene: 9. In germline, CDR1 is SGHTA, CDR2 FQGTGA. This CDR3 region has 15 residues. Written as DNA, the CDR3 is TGTGCCAGCAGCCCCTTTTGGACTAGCGATAATGAGCAGTTCTTC. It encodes CASSPFWTSDNEQFF.

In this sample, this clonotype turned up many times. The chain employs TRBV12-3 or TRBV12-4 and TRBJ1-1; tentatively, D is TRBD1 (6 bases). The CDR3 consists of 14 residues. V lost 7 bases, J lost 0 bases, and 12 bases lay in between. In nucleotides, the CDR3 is TGTGCCAGCATCAGGACAGCACTGAACACTGAAGCTTTCTTT. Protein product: CASIRTALNTEAFF.

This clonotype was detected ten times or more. CDR3 nucleotide sequence: TGTGCCAGCAGTGATCTAGGGGCGAACACCGGGGAGCTGTTTTTT. This gives the protein CASSDLGANTGELFF. The chain is built from TRBV2 and TRBJ2-2; D is perhaps TRBD1 (5 bases). The CDR3 runs to 15 residues. With 3 bases removed from V and 0 bases from J, the gap between germline ends came to 8 bases. Germline V gene data show CDR1 as SNHLY and CDR2 as FYNNEI.

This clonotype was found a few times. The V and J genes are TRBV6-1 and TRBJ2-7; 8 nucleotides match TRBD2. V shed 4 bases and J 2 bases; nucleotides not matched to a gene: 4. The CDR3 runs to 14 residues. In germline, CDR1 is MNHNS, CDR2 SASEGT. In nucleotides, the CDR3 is TGTGCCAGCAGTGTAGCGGGATACACCTACGAGCAGTACTTC. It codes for CASSVAGYTYEQYF.

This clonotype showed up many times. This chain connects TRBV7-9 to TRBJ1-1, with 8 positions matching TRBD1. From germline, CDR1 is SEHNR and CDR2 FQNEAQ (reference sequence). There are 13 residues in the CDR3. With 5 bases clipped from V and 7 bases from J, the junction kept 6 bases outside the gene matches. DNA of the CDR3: TGTGCCAGCAGCGCGGACAGGGATTTTGAAGCTTTCTTT. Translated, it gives CASSADRDFEAFF.

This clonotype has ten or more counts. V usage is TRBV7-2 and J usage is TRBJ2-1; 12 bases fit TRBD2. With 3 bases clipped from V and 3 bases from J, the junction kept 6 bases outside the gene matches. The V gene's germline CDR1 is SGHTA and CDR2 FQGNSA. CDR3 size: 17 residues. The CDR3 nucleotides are TGTGCCAGCAGCTTCCGACTAGCGGGAGAACACTACAATGAGCAGTTCTTC. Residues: CASSFRLAGEHYNEQFF.

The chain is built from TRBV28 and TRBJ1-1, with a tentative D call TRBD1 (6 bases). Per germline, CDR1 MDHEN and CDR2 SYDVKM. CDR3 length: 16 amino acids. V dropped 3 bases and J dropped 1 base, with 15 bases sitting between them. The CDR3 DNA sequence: TGTGCCAGCAGTTTTATAAGTCCAGGGGCGAACACTGAAGCTTTCTTT. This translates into CASSFISPGANTEAFF.

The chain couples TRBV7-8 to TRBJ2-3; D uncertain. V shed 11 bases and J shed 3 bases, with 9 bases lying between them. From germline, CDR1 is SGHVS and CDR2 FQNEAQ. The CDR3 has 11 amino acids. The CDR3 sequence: CAGQITDTQYF. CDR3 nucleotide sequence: TGTGCCGGCCAAATAACAGATACGCAGTATTTT.

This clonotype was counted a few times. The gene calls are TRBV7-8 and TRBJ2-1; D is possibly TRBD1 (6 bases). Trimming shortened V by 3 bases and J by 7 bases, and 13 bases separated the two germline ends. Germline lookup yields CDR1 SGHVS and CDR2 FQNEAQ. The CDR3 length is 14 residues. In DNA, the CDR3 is TGTGCCAGCAGCTTGTTCGGGACACTAAATGAGCAGTTCTTC. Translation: CASSLFGTLNEQFF.

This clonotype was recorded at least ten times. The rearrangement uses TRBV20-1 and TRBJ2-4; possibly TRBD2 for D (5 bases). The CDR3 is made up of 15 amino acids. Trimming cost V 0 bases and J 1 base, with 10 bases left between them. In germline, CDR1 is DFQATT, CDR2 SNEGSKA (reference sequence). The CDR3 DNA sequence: TGCAGTGCTAGAGACCCAGCGGTTGCCAAAAACATTCAGTACTTC. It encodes CSARDPAVAKNIQYF.

The CDR3 loop reads CATSDPALAGGIYNEQFF. The DNA for the CDR3 is TGTGCCACCAGTGATCCAGCCTTGGCGGGGGGTATCTACAATGAGCAGTTCTTC. This sequence joins TRBV24-1 and TRBJ2-1; TRBD2 matches 8 bases. CDR1 and CDR2 from the germline V gene are KGHDR and SFDVKD. Unmatched junction bases numbered 12, after V lost 3 bases and J lost 3 bases. The CDR3 consists of 18 residues.

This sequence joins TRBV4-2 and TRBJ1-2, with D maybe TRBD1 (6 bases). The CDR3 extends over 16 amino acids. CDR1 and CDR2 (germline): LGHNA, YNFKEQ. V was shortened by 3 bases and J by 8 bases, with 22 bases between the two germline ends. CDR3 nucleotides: TGTGCCAGCAGCCAGGAAACTGGACAGCGTCTTTGGGGCTACACCTTC. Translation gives CASSQETGQRLWGYTF.

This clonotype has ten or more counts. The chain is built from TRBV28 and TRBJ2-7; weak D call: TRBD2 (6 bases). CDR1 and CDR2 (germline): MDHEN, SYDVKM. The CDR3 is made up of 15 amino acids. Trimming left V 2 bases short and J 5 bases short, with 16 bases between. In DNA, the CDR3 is TGTGCCAGCAGTTTAGGCGGGCGGGATTTTAACGAGCAGTACTTC. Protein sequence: CASSLGGRDFNEQYF.

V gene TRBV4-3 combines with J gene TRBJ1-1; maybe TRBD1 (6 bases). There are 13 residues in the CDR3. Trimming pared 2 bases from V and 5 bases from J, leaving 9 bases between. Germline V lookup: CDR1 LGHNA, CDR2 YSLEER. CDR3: CASSQPGETEAFF. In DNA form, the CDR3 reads TGCGCCAGCAGCCAACCAGGGGAAACTGAAGCTTTCTTT.

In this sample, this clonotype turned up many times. The CDR3, as DNA: TGTGCCAGCAGTCAACTACAGGTGGCCCACAATCAGCCCCAGCATTTT. Its protein product is CASSQLQVAHNQPQHF. V gene TRBV6-1 combines with J gene TRBJ1-5, with D perhaps TRBD1 (5 bases). V was trimmed by 5 bases and J by 3 bases, leaving 17 bases between them. CDR3 length: 16 amino acids. Germline V gene lookup returns CDR1 MNHNS and CDR2 SASEGT.

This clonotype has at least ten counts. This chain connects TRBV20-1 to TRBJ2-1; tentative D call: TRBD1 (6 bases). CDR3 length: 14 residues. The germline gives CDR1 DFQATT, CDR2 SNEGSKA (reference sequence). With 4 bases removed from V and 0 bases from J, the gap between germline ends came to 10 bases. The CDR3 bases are TGCAGTGCTAAAACAGGGAGCTCCTACAATGAGCAGTTCTTC. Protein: CSAKTGSSYNEQFF.

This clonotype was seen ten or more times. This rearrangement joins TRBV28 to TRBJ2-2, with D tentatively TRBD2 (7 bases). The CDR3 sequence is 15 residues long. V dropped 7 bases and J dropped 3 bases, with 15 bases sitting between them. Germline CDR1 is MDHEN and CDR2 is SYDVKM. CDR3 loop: CASTGGGDDTGELFF. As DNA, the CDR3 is TGTGCCAGCACAGGAGGGGGGGATGACACCGGGGAGCTGTTTTTT.

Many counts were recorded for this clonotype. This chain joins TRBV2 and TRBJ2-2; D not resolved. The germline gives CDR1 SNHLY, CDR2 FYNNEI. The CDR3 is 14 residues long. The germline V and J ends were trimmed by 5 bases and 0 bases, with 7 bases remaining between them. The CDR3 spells CASSLNANTGELFF. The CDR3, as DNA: TGTGCCAGCAGTCTCAACGCGAACACCGGGGAGCTGTTTTTT.

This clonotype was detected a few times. DNA for the CDR3: TGTGCCAGTAGTGTCCCGGCAGTAATCGATGAAAAACTGTTTTTT. This encodes CASSVPAVIDEKLFF. The chain is built from TRBV19 and TRBJ1-4, with no clear D. V lost 5 bases and J lost 6, with 16 bases in between. Looked up from germline, CDR1 is LNHDA and CDR2 is SQIVND (reference sequence). The CDR3 spans 15 residues.

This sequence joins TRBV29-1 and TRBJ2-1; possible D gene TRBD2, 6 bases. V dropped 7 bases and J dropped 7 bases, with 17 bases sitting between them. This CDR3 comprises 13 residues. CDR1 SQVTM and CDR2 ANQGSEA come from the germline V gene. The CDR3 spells CSAAGRIQNEQFF. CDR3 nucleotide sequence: TGCAGCGCCGCGGGACGCATACAAAATGAGCAGTTCTTC.

This CDR3 is CASSYSTGVGVNYGYTF. In DNA, the CDR3 is TGTGCCAGCAGTTACTCGACGGGGGTTGGGGTTAACTATGGCTACACCTTC. The chain combines TRBV6-5 with TRBJ1-2; D may be TRBD1 (5 bases). Germline assignment: CDR1 MNHEY and CDR2 SVGAGI. V was pared by 0 bases and J by 1 base, with 15 bases between. The CDR3 runs to 17 residues.

CDR3 region: CASSAGEEFF. The CDR3 nucleotides are TGTGCCAGCAGCGCGGGAGAAGAGTTCTTC. The chain carries TRBV28 and TRBJ2-1, with 7 positions matching TRBD2. CDR1 MDHEN and CDR2 SYDVKM come from the germline V gene. This CDR3 is 10 amino acids long. Trimming removed 6 bases from V and 14 bases from J; junction bases left unmatched: 4. The full variable domain, in which reference TRBV28 and TRBJ2-1 provide the parts outside the CDR3, is DVKVTQSSRYLVKRTGEKVFLECVQDMDHENMFWYRQDPGLGLRLIYFSYDVKMKEKGDIPEGYSVSREKKERFSLILESASTNQTSMYLCASSAGEEFFGPGTRLTVL.

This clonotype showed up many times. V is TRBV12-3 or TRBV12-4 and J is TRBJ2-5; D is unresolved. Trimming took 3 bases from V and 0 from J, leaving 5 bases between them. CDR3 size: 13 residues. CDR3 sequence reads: CASSLWDQETQYF. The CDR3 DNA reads TGTGCCAGCAGTTTGTGGGACCAAGAGACCCAGTACTTC.

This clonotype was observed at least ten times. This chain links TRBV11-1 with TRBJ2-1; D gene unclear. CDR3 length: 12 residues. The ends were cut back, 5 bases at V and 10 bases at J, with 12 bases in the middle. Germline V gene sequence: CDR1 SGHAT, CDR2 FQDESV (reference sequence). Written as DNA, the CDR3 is TGTGCCAGCAGCAGTAGAGTGCGGGAGCAGTTCTTC. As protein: CASSSRVREQFF.